What follows are 23 T cell receptor beta chains derived from one specimen sequenced in a study of regulatory T cells in long-lasting Graves disease. Time point specified: newly diagnosed GD, antithyroid drugs for less than 3 months. After RNA was extracted from PBMCs, the TCR library was made from it. Assembly of TCR beta libraries relied on iRepertoire HTBI primers together with Arm-PCR of CDR3 regions. TCRdb ran MiXCR on the multiplex PCR reads and lists one entry per CDR3 protein. This sample has a few hundred thousand distinct CDR3 sequences, with approximately 15% found just once. These same data were also listed under a study on T cells in Graves' hyperthyroidism and ophthalmopathy.

This specimen was peripheral blood mononuclear cells (PBMCs), taken at new diagnosis, from a patient treated with antithyroid drugs. The receptors were gathered from a man aged 40-49 years with Graves disease.

This clonotype was recorded many times. The V and J genes are TRBV7-9 and TRBJ2-2, with TRBD1 matching over 10 bases. The ends lost 2 bases at V and 14 bases at J; junction bases unmatched: 2. This CDR3 is built from 12 residues. CDR1 and CDR2 from the germline V gene are SEHNR and FQNEAQ (reference sequence). The CDR3 nucleotides are TGTGCCAGCAGCTTACGGACAGGGGGACTGTTTTTT. This codes for CASSLRTGGLFF.

At least ten counts were recorded for this clonotype. The chain joins TRBV5-1 to TRBJ2-2; D not resolved. V lost 3 bases and J lost 5, with 14 bases in between. Per germline, CDR1 SGHRS and CDR2 YFSETQ. The CDR3 length is 15 residues. This chain's CDR3 is CASSSDAGRTGELFF. The DNA for the CDR3 is TGCGCCAGCAGCTCGGACGCAGGACGGACCGGGGAGCTGTTTTTT.

To note about this clonotype: Since no conserved phenylalanine or tryptophan closes the CDR3, a read error is the likely cause. The rearrangement links TRBV18 to TRBJ2-2, with TRBD1 as a possible D gene (6 bases). Trimming removed 2 bases from V and 5 bases from J, with 12 bases in between. The germline V gene encodes CDR1 KGHSH and CDR2 LQKENI. The CDR3 runs to 15 residues. Here the CDR3 DNA reads TGTGCCAGCTCACCAATGGGGGCGCAAACCGGGGAGCTGTTTTCT. Translated: CASSPMGAQTGELFS.

There are a few counts of this clonotype. The V and J genes are TRBV3-1 and TRBJ2-4; TRBD1 matches 8 bases. The ends lost 3 bases at V and 7 bases at J; junction bases unmatched: 5. The CDR3 loop spans 14 amino acids. Germline V gives CDR1 LGHDT, CDR2 YNNKEL (reference sequence). The CDR3 loop is CASSHQDRANIQYF. The CDR3 DNA follows: TGTGCCAGCAGCCACCAGGACAGGGCGAACATTCAGTACTTC.

At least ten counts were recorded for this clonotype. The gene calls are TRBV11-2 and TRBJ2-1; no reliable D call. Per germline, CDR1 SGHAT and CDR2 FQNNGV. V was pared by 4 bases and J by 5 bases, with 0 bases between. The CDR3 covers 10 residues. Here the CDR3 reads CASSYNEQFF. The CDR3 DNA is TGTGCCAGCAGCTACAATGAGCAGTTCTTC.

Many counts were recorded for this clonotype. The V and J genes are TRBV27 and TRBJ1-4; D call uncertain. Per the germline V gene, CDR1 is MNHEY and CDR2 is SMNVEV (reference sequence). Trimming left V 5 bases short and J 4 bases short, with 14 bases between. This CDR3 spans 15 amino acids. The CDR3 region is CASSIYPPRNEKLFF. CDR3 bases: TGTGCCAGCAGTATATACCCTCCCCGTAATGAAAAACTGTTTTTT. Full variable domain (missing parts from reference TRBV27 and TRBJ1-4): EAQVTQNPRYLITVTGKKLTVTCSQNMNHEYMSWYRQDPGLGLRQIYYSMNVEVTDKGDVPEGYKVSRKEKRNFPLILESPSPNQTSLYFCASSIYPPRNEKLFFGSGTQLSVL.

Comments on this clonotype: This may come from a read error, since a much larger clone is one base off. The conserved final phenylalanine or tryptophan is absent from the CDR3, which likely points to a read error. The chain couples TRBV6-2 or TRBV6-3 to TRBJ1-5; TRBD1 is a possible D gene (5 bases). CDR1 MNHEY and CDR2 SVGEGT come from the germline V gene. The CDR3 is 13 amino acids. V lost 8 bases and J 5 bases, leaving 13 bases between the germline ends. CDR3 amino acids: CASRGAHDQPQHS. In DNA, the CDR3 is TGTGCCAGCCGAGGGGCGCATGATCAGCCCCAGCATTCT.

This clonotype occurred many times. V usage is TRBV20-1 and J usage is TRBJ2-5; 10 nucleotides match TRBD1. Per the germline V gene, CDR1 is DFQATT and CDR2 is SNEGSKA (reference sequence). This CDR3 is built from 14 residues. V lost 5 bases to trimming and J lost 4 bases; unmatched junction nucleotides: 7. CDR3 nucleotides: TGCAGTGCTGTTCGACAGGGGGCAACAGAGACCCAGTACTTC. Its protein is CSAVRQGATETQYF.

The chain links TRBV28 to TRBJ2-2, with D tentatively TRBD2 (6 bases). The germline V gene has CDR1 MDHEN and CDR2 SYDVKM. The CDR3 is 13 amino acids. V was pared by 8 bases and J by 1 base, with 8 bases between. Here the CDR3 DNA reads TGTGCCAGCGGGGGGTTGAACACCGGGGAGCTGTTTTTT. As protein: CASGGLNTGELFF.

This clonotype was seen ten or more times. This chain joins TRBV28 and TRBJ2-3; 8 nucleotides line up with TRBD1. Germline CDR1 and CDR2: MDHEN and SYDVKM. This CDR3 has 13 residues. V was clipped by 5 bases and J by 5 bases; unmatched bases: 3. CDR3 in DNA: TGTGCCAGCAGTCGGACAGGGTTAGATACGCAGTATTTT. It yields the protein CASSRTGLDTQYF.

This clonotype appeared a few times. This chain links TRBV12-3 or TRBV12-4 with TRBJ1-1; D perhaps matches TRBD1 (6 bases). V shed 4 bases and J shed 10 bases, with 22 bases lying between them. The CDR3 length is 15 residues. As DNA, the CDR3 is TGTGCCAGCAGTTCCCCTCCCGGGGGCGGTGCTGGAGCTTTCTTT. Protein: CASSSPPGGGAGAFF.

This clonotype appeared a few times. It is likely a read error, because the conserved phenylalanine at the end of the CDR3 is missing. V and J are TRBV9 and TRBJ1-1; 8 positions match TRBD1. J was trimmed by 2 bases and V by 4 bases; bases with no gene match: 7. The germline V gene encodes CDR1 SGDLS and CDR2 YYNGEE. The CDR3 contains 15 residues. The CDR3 region is CASSNDRGGNTEAFL. The CDR3 DNA reads as TGTGCCAGCAGCAACGACAGGGGAGGAAACACTGAAGCTTTCCTT.

The rearrangement joins TRBV29-1 to TRBJ2-1; tentatively, D is TRBD2 (7 bases). Germline values: CDR1 SQVTM, CDR2 ANQGSEA. Trimming left V 7 bases short and J 4 bases short, with 17 bases between. This CDR3 comprises 14 residues. The CDR3 sequence is CSGLGGRDYNEQFF. As DNA, the CDR3 is TGCAGCGGACTGGGGGGGCGAGATTACAATGAGCAGTTCTTC.

This clonotype showed up many times. This chain connects TRBV11-2 to TRBJ2-2, with D maybe TRBD1 (5 bases). The CDR3 covers 16 residues. Trimming removed 1 base at V and 1 base at J, with 10 bases between. Germline V gene sequence: CDR1 SGHAT, CDR2 FQNNGV. CDR3 DNA: TGTGCCAGCAGCTTAGGACAGATAGGGAACACCGGGGAGCTGTTTTTT. Translated, it gives CASSLGQIGNTGELFF.

This clonotype was recorded many times. The CDR3 DNA sequence: TGTGCCAGCAGCACAGCGGACAGGGGGACGGAGACCCAGTACTTC. Residues: CASSTADRGTETQYF. The chain has TRBV6-1 and TRBJ2-5; 10 bases are shared with TRBD1. CDR3 length: 15 amino acids. Germline V lookup: CDR1 MNHNS, CDR2 SASEGT. J was trimmed by 5 bases and V by 6 bases; bases with no gene match: 9.

This clonotype was observed many times. This sequence joins TRBV14 and TRBJ2-1, with D possibly TRBD1 on 5 matching bases. V gave up 2 bases and J gave up 12 bases, with 11 bases separating them. This CDR3 is 12 amino acids long. CDR1 is SGHDN and CDR2 is FVKESK in the germline V gene. DNA of the CDR3: TGTGCCAGCAGCCAACAGGGTGGCTGGCAGTTCTTC. Translation gives CASSQQGGWQFF.

This clonotype has a handful of counts. The V call is TRBV20-1, the J call TRBJ1-1; D not certain. The CDR3 sequence is 12 residues long. V was pared by 6 bases and J by 4 bases, with 12 bases between. Germline CDR1 and CDR2: DFQATT and SNEGSKA (reference sequence). The CDR3 region is CSAPTRGTEAFF. In DNA form, the CDR3 reads TGCAGTGCCCCCACCCGGGGCACTGAAGCTTTCTTT.

This clonotype was found a few times. The chain employs TRBV5-1 and TRBJ2-5; D possibly corresponds to TRBD2 (5 bases). CDR1 is SGHRS and CDR2 is YFSETQ in the germline V gene. The V end lost 0 bases, the J end lost 4 bases, and 13 bases lay between the germline ends. The CDR3 totals 15 residues. The CDR3 DNA sequence: TGCGCCAGCAGCTTGGCCGGGGTTAGGACAGAGACCCAGTACTTC. Encoded protein: CASSLAGVRTETQYF.

This clonotype has ten or more counts. The chain has TRBV4-1 and TRBJ1-1, with 8 bases that match TRBD1. The germline V gene has CDR1 MGHRA and CDR2 YSYEKL. V lost 1 base, J lost 10 bases, and 5 bases stayed unmatched. The CDR3 sequence is 13 residues long. CDR3 DNA: TGCGCCAGCAGCCAAGGGACAGGGTTTGCAGCTTTCTTT. This encodes CASSQGTGFAAFF.

This clonotype was found many times. The rearrangement uses TRBV10-3 and TRBJ2-5, with 14 bases aligning to TRBD2. Germline V lookup: CDR1 ENHRY, CDR2 SYGVKD. The CDR3 sequence is 16 residues long. J gave up 4 bases and V 6 bases, and 7 bases lay outside the gene matches. The CDR3 spells CAIRPGLAGGGETQYF. The DNA of the CDR3 is TGTGCCATCAGACCCGGACTAGCGGGGGGAGGAGAGACCCAGTACTTC.

This rearrangement joins TRBV28 to TRBJ2-7; 12 bases map to TRBD2. Germline values: CDR1 MDHEN, CDR2 SYDVKM. This CDR3 spans 13 amino acids. The trim removed 7 bases at V and 8 bases at J, leaving 6 bases unmatched. CDR3 sequence: CASKTSGSPKQYF. CDR3 coding DNA: TGTGCCAGCAAGACTAGCGGGAGTCCTAAGCAGTACTTC.

This clonotype was recorded at least ten times. The chain combines TRBV18 with TRBJ2-2, with 9 nucleotides matching TRBD1. The CDR3 contains 15 residues. Germline loops: CDR1 KGHSH, CDR2 LQKENI. J lost 4 bases, V lost 8 bases, and 8 bases had no gene match. CDR3 sequence reads: CASSPGQGITGELFF. The CDR3 bases are TGTGCCAGCAGCCCCGGACAGGGGATCACCGGGGAGCTGTTTTTT.

This clonotype has ten or more counts. The rearrangement links TRBV3-1 to TRBJ1-1; D call uncertain. The length of the CDR3 is 15 residues. The ends were cut back, 3 bases at V and 7 bases at J, with 18 bases in the middle. Germline loops: CDR1 LGHDT, CDR2 YNNKEL (reference sequence). CDR3 amino acids: CASSHLPDYQREAFF. The CDR3 region has the DNA TGTGCCAGCAGCCATCTACCAGACTACCAGCGTGAAGCTTTCTTT.